The rows below give T cell receptor beta chains drawn from one sample of a study of blood T cell repertoires in COVID-19. The method was immunoSEQ multiplex PCR; TCRdb's version includes in-frame clones alone and lacks a portion of them. The sample consists of around 170,000 clones, over 75% of them appearing once. The sequencing input was PBMCs or T cells enriched from blood (not recorded which). These receptors were taken from a woman between 18 and 29 years old who had recovered from COVID-19. CDR3s leave out the opening cysteine and the closing phenylalanine or tryptophan. The order of the fields is V gene, J gene, CDR3 protein.

TRBV5-8	TRBJ2-3	ASSPRDRLLTQY
TRBV19	TRBJ2-3	ASSSGQGYADTQY
TRBV30	TRBJ1-1	AWNPRNTEAF
TRBV6-8	TRBJ2-3	ASSLGTDTDTQY
TRBV10-2	TRBJ1-3	ASTEPSSGNTIY
TRBV13	TRBJ2-7	ASSFSDGRNEQY
TRBV19	TRBJ1-1	ASSGEGARDTEAF
TRBV6-2/TRBV6-3	TRBJ2-5	ASSRTGTGYVTQY
TRBV6-5	TRBJ2-1	ASSYGGFGEQF
TRBV11-1	TRBJ1-2	ASSLQGAGGYT
TRBV11-2	TRBJ2-1	ASSLLGGANEQF
TRBV3-1/TRBV3-2	TRBJ1-3	ASTPDSAGNTIY
TRBV7-8	TRBJ2-3	ASSLEAGLDTQY